A selection of T cell receptor beta chains follows, all from one sample in a study of blood T cell repertoires in COVID-19. Generated by immunoSEQ multiplex PCR, the TCRdb table keeps only in-frame clones and is missing some. This table has 95,000 or so clones, around 86% appearing once. Sample: peripheral blood. The receptors derive from a woman aged 70-85 years with acute or convalescent COVID-19. Each CDR3 is given with its conserved first and last residue. A D gene is named only where the DNA matches it firmly. The size field is filled for only some rows; it gives once, few, many or a size class.

len: 18
j_gene: TRBJ2-3
d_gene: TRBD1
v_gene: TRBV28
abundance: once
CDR3nt: TGTGCCAGCGGACCGACGGGACAGGGGGTTCTAAGGACAGATACGCAGTATTTT
CDR3aa: CASGPTGQGVLRTDTQYF

len: 14
j_gene: TRBJ2-3
d_gene: TRBD2
v_gene: TRBV18
abundance: NA
CDR3nt: TGTGCCAGCTCACCGGGACTAAACACAGATACGCAGTATTTT
CDR3aa: CASSPGLNTDTQYF

len: 15
j_gene: TRBJ1-2
d_gene: TRBD1
v_gene: TRBV6-6
abundance: NA
CDR3nt: TGTGCCAGCAGGGGGAACCGGGACAGTCTCTATGGCTACACCTTC
CDR3aa: CASRGNRDSLYGYTF

len: 13
j_gene: TRBJ1-2
d_gene: NA
v_gene: TRBV10-3
abundance: NA
CDR3nt: TGTGCCATCAGTGAGTTTGACAGCCATGGCTACACCTTC
CDR3aa: CAISEFDSHGYTF

len: 15
j_gene: TRBJ2-3
d_gene: TRBD2
v_gene: TRBV7-7
abundance: NA
CDR3nt: TGTGCCAGCAGCCCTAGCGGGGGGGCGACAGATACGCAGTATTTT
CDR3aa: CASSPSGGATDTQYF

len: 14
j_gene: TRBJ1-1
d_gene: TRBD1
v_gene: TRBV28
abundance: NA
CDR3nt: TGTGCCAGCAGTTCCATCCCAGGGGGATTCGAAGCTTTCTTT
CDR3aa: CASSSIPGGFEAFF

len: 17
j_gene: TRBJ1-3
d_gene: NA
v_gene: TRBV7-6
abundance: NA
CDR3nt: TGTGCCAGCAGCTTAGCGTCGGCAGACTTCTCTGGAAACACCATATATTTT
CDR3aa: CASSLASADFSGNTIYF

len: 16
j_gene: TRBJ2-2
d_gene: TRBD1
v_gene: TRBV24-1
abundance: NA
CDR3nt: TGTGCCACCAGTGATTCCGGGACAGTCTTAACCGGGGAGCTGTTTTTT
CDR3aa: CATSDSGTVLTGELFF

len: 15
j_gene: TRBJ1-2
d_gene: NA
v_gene: TRBV19
abundance: NA
CDR3nt: TGTGCCAGTAGACCCCGGGACGGGGGATATTATGGCTACACCTTC
CDR3aa: CASRPRDGGYYGYTF

len: 15
j_gene: TRBJ1-1
d_gene: NA
v_gene: TRBV7-8
abundance: once
CDR3nt: TGTGCCAGCAGCCCCCGCGACTTTGGACAGTCTGAAGCTTTCTTT
CDR3aa: CASSPRDFGQSEAFF

len: 13
j_gene: TRBJ2-5
d_gene: NA
v_gene: TRBV11-2
abundance: NA
CDR3nt: TGTGCCAGCAACGGCGGAGGAGGGGTGACCCAGTACTTC
CDR3aa: CASNGGGGVTQYF

len: 15
j_gene: TRBJ1-3
d_gene: NA
v_gene: TRBV5-5
abundance: NA
CDR3nt: TGTGCCAGCAGCTTGATCAGGGAACACGGAAACACCATATATTTT
CDR3aa: CASSLIREHGNTIYF

len: 15
j_gene: TRBJ2-3
d_gene: TRBD1
v_gene: TRBV18
abundance: once
CDR3nt: TGTGCCAGCTCACTGGGACAGGGTGGCACAGATACGCAGTATTTT
CDR3aa: CASSLGQGGTDTQYF

len: 13
j_gene: TRBJ2-5
d_gene: NA
v_gene: TRBV7-7
abundance: NA
CDR3nt: TGTGCTAGCAGCTTCCCAGGGTCCGAGACCCAGTACTTC
CDR3aa: CASSFPGSETQYF

len: 12
j_gene: TRBJ1-2
d_gene: NA
v_gene: TRBV28
abundance: NA
CDR3nt: TGTGCCAGCAGTCCGTCGGAGGTCGGCTACACCTTC
CDR3aa: CASSPSEVGYTF

len: 16
j_gene: TRBJ2-5
d_gene: TRBD2
v_gene: TRBV5-1
abundance: NA
CDR3nt: TGCGCCAGCAGTCTCCCTCGCGGGGGGGACCAAGAGACCCAGTACTTC
CDR3aa: CASSLPRGGDQETQYF

len: 13
j_gene: TRBJ2-7
d_gene: NA
v_gene: TRBV19
abundance: NA
CDR3nt: TGTGCCAGTAGTATAGCAACGGGCTACGAGCAGTACTTC
CDR3aa: CASSIATGYEQYF

len: 14
j_gene: TRBJ1-1
d_gene: TRBD1
v_gene: TRBV28
abundance: few
CDR3nt: TGTGCCAGCAGACCAGGGGGCGCCGGAACTGAAGCTTTCTTT
CDR3aa: CASRPGGAGTEAFF

len: 13
j_gene: TRBJ1-6
d_gene: NA
v_gene: TRBV15
abundance: NA
CDR3nt: TGTGCCACCAGCGAGGGATATAATTCACCCCTCCACTTT
CDR3aa: CATSEGYNSPLHF

len: 15
j_gene: TRBJ1-2
d_gene: NA
v_gene: TRBV10-2
abundance: NA
CDR3nt: TGCGCCAGCAGTGAGCAACAGGGCAGGAGCTATGGCTACACCTTC
CDR3aa: CASSEQQGRSYGYTF

len: 18
j_gene: TRBJ1-2
d_gene: TRBD1
v_gene: TRBV19
abundance: few
CDR3nt: TGTGCCAGTAGGCGGTGGTTGACAGGGGCAGAGGCTAACTATGGCTACACCTTC
CDR3aa: CASRRWLTGAEANYGYTF

len: 16
j_gene: TRBJ2-7
d_gene: TRBD2
v_gene: TRBV19
abundance: NA
CDR3nt: TGTGCCAGTAGTATTCAGGGGGGACTAGCAGCCTACGAGCAGTACTTC
CDR3aa: CASSIQGGLAAYEQYF

len: 13
j_gene: TRBJ1-1
d_gene: NA
v_gene: TRBV10-2
abundance: NA
CDR3nt: TGCGCCAGCCGACAAGATTGGAACACTGAAGCTTTCTTT
CDR3aa: CASRQDWNTEAFF

len: 19
j_gene: TRBJ2-4
d_gene: TRBD2
v_gene: TRBV19
abundance: NA
CDR3nt: TGTGCCAGTAGTATTTTCGGGAGGTCCAAGACTTTAGCCAAAAACATTCAGTACTTC
CDR3aa: CASSIFGRSKTLAKNIQYF

len: 15
j_gene: TRBJ1-6
d_gene: NA
v_gene: TRBV10-3
abundance: NA
CDR3nt: TGTGCCATCAGTGAGTCGGGGGGTAGTAATTCACCCCTCCACTTT
CDR3aa: CAISESGGSNSPLHF

len: 15
j_gene: TRBJ2-2
d_gene: NA
v_gene: TRBV6-5
abundance: NA
CDR3nt: TGTGCCACAAGCCGCCAGGGGTTTATAAGCGGGGAGCTGTTTTTT
CDR3aa: CATSRQGFISGELFF

len: 16
j_gene: TRBJ1-2
d_gene: NA
v_gene: TRBV2
abundance: once
CDR3nt: TGTGCCAGCAGTGAAGGCTTCGGGGATCGAGTAGATGGCTACACCTTC
CDR3aa: CASSEGFGDRVDGYTF

len: 13
j_gene: TRBJ1-2
d_gene: NA
v_gene: TRBV18
abundance: NA
CDR3nt: TGTGCCAGCTCACCAGGGGGCGTCTATGGCTACACCTTC
CDR3aa: CASSPGGVYGYTF

len: 15
j_gene: TRBJ1-6
d_gene: NA
v_gene: TRBV2
abundance: NA
CDR3nt: TGTGCCAGCTCACAGGAGAGCTCCTATAATTCACCCCTCCACTTT
CDR3aa: CASSQESSYNSPLHF

len: 19
j_gene: TRBJ2-7
d_gene: NA
v_gene: TRBV5-1
abundance: NA
CDR3nt: TGCGCCAGCAGCTTGGACGGACATGCGACAAGTGGTGGCCCCTACGAGCAGTACTTC
CDR3aa: CASSLDGHATSGGPYEQYF

len: 16
j_gene: TRBJ2-3
d_gene: TRBD2
v_gene: TRBV11-2
abundance: NA
CDR3nt: TGTGCCAGCAGCCCCTTGAAGCGGGGGGGCACAGATACGCAGTATTTT
CDR3aa: CASSPLKRGGTDTQYF

len: 14
j_gene: TRBJ2-1
d_gene: NA
v_gene: TRBV18
abundance: NA
CDR3nt: TGTGCCAGCTCACCGTTGACAGTCTACAATGAGCAGTTCTTC
CDR3aa: CASSPLTVYNEQFF

len: 15
j_gene: TRBJ2-3
d_gene: NA
v_gene: TRBV2
abundance: NA
CDR3nt: TGTGCAAGCTCCGGCGGAACCTTAAGCACAGATACGCAGTATTTT
CDR3aa: CASSGGTLSTDTQYF